This T cell receptor (beta chain) was captured by sequencing in a study of cytomegalovirus exposure and HLA in healthy donors. Regarding this clone: Its antigen is not identified.

Points from the study as a whole: Researchers catalogued 164 TCR beta chains as cytomegalovirus-associated. Testing in vitro showed three CMV-associated chains specific for CMV antigens.

Germline V gene data show CDR1 as SGHRS and CDR2 as YFSETQ. The V and J ends lost 0 bases and 8 bases respectively, with 12 bases between them. This CDR3 is 14 amino acids long. Only in-frame clones appear in the TCRdb table, and some are missing; sequencing was by immunoSEQ multiplex PCR. Of around 100,000 clones listed, just under 95% were seen once; the top ten hold 0.89%. The V gene is TRBV5-1, the J gene TRBJ2-1, with D maybe TRBD2 (7 bases). The source is a woman aged 18-35 years in good health and CMV-seronegative. Sample: PBMCs. CDR3 bases: TGCGCCAGCAGCTTGGGCAGGGGAGGGGATGAGCAGTTCTTC. This translates into CASSLGRGGDEQFF.